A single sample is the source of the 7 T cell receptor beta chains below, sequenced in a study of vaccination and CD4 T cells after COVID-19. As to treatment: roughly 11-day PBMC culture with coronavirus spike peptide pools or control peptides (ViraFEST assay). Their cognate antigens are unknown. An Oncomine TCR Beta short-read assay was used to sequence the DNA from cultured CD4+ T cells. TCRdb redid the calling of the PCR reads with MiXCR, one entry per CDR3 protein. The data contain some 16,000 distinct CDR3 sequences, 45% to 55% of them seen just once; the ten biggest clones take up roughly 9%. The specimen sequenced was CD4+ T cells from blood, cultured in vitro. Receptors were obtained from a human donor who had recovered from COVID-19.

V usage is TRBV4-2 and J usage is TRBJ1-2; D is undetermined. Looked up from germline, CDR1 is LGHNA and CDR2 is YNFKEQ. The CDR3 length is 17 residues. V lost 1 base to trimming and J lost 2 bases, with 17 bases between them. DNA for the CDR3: TGTGCCAGCAGCCAAGGTACTCTCAGGAGAATAAACTATGGCTACACCTTC. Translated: CASSQGTLRRINYGYTF.

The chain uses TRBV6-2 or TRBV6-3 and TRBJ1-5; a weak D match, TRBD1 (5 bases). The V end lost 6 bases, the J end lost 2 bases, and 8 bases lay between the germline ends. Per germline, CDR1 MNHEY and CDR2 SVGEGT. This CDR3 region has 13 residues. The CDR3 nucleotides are TGTGCCAGCAGGCTAGGGGGCAATCAGCCCCAGCATTTT. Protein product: CASRLGGNQPQHF.

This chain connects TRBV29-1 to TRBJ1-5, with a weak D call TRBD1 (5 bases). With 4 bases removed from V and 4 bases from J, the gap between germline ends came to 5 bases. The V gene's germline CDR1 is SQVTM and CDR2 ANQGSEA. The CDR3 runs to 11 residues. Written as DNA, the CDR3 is TGCAGCGTTGGGGGGAATCAGCCCCAGCATTTT. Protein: CSVGGNQPQHF.

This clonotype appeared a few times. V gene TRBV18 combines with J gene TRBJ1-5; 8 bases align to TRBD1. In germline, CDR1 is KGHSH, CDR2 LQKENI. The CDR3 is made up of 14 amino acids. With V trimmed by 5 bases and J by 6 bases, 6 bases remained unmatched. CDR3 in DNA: TGTGCCAGCTCAGCGGACAGGGTGGTTCAGCCCCAGCATTTT. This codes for CASSADRVVQPQHF.

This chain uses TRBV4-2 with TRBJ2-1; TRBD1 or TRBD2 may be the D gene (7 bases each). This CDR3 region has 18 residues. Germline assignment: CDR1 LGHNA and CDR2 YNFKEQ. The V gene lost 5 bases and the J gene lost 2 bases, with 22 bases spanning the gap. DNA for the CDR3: TGTGCCAGCAGCATTCAGGGGGGGTGGGACTCCCCCTACAATGAGCAGTTCTTC. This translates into CASSIQGGWDSPYNEQFF.

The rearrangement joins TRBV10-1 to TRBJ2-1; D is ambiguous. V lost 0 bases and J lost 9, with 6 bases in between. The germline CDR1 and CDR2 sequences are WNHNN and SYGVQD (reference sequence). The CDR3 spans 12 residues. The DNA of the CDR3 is TGCGCCAGCAGTGAGTCTGGCGGTGAGCAGTTCTTC. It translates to CASSESGGEQFF.

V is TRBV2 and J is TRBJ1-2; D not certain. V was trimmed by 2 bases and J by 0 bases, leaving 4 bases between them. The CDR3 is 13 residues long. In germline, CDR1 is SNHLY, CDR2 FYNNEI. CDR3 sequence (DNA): TGTGCCAGCAGTGAAAGTCCTAACTATGGCTACACCTTC. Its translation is CASSESPNYGYTF.